This TCR beta chain was profiled in a study of blood T cell repertoires in COVID-19. Study-wide context: Sources were T cells, B-cell-depleted T cells, or PBMCs; the material itself was cDNA or gDNA.

The CDR3 is 15 amino acids. V dropped 6 bases and J dropped 2; count of bases not matched to a gene: 9. Germline assignment: CDR1 MNHEY and CDR2 SVGAGI. Sequencing used immunoSEQ multiplex PCR; TCRdb keeps in-frame clones, though not all of them. Of roughly 220,000 clones detected, about 79% appear once; the ten largest clones hold about 1.3%. This sequence was found in a woman between 35 and 50 years old with acute COVID-19. Sequencing was performed on PBMCs or T cells enriched from blood (not recorded which). The V call is TRBV6-5, the J call TRBJ2-7, with 8 positions matching TRBD2. The CDR3: CASRPLQAGAYEQYF. DNA for the CDR3: TGTGCCAGCAGACCTCTTCAAGCGGGAGCCTACGAGCAGTACTTC.